A single sample is the source of the 6 T cell receptor beta chains below, sequenced in a study of T-cell memory formation after mild COVID-19. MiXCR was run by TCRdb on the 5' RACE reads, yielding one entry per CDR3 protein. The sample consists of about 140,000 distinct CDR3 sequences, about 14% of them appearing once. The sequenced material came from PBMCs or a T cell subset sorted from them (not recorded which). The receptors here all came from an adult woman who had mild COVID-19 (a few samples of this study predate the infection). Cell type and time point are not known.

This clonotype occurred a few times. This chain joins TRBV7-6 and TRBJ2-7, with TRBD2 as a possible D gene (5 bases). The CDR3 loop spans 15 amino acids. Trimming removed 1 base at V and 5 bases at J, with 15 bases between. Germline V gives CDR1 SGHVS, CDR2 FNYEAQ. The CDR3 is CASSLGGSPGDEQYF. In DNA, the CDR3 is TGTGCCAGCAGCTTAGGAGGGTCCCCCGGCGACGAGCAGTACTTC.

This clonotype was seen a handful of times. The rearrangement joins TRBV5-1 to TRBJ1-2; 9 bases line up with TRBD1. The CDR3 sequence is 13 residues long. The V and J ends lost 4 bases and 8 bases, in that order; junction bases with no gene match: 6. Germline V gene data show CDR1 as SGHRS and CDR2 as YFSETQ. The CDR3 loop reads CASSPADRGGYTF. CDR3 DNA sequence: TGCGCCAGCAGCCCGGCGGACAGGGGCGGCTACACCTTC.

The table lists this clonotype with a few counts. The chain links TRBV11-3 to TRBJ1-2; TRBD1 matches at 7 bases. CDR1 is SGHNT, CDR2 YENEEA, per germline. Unmatched junction bases numbered 13, after V lost 5 bases and J lost 7 bases. The CDR3 extends over 15 amino acids. CDR3 in amino acids: CASSRDRDPFSGYTF. As DNA, the CDR3 is TGTGCCAGCAGCCGCGACAGGGACCCTTTCAGTGGCTACACCTTC.

The table lists this clonotype with a few counts. The genes are TRBV7-8 and TRBJ2-2; perhaps TRBD1 as D (7 bases). V was shortened by 2 bases and J by 7 bases, with 11 bases between the two germline ends. The CDR3 is 14 residues long. The germline V gene encodes CDR1 SGHVS and CDR2 FQNEAQ. The CDR3, as DNA: TGTGCCAGCAGCTTACCAGGGGGGTTCGGGGAGCTGTTTTTT. Its translation is CASSLPGGFGELFF.

The chain is built from TRBV7-2 and TRBJ1-5, with 7 nucleotides matching TRBD1. Germline lookup yields CDR1 SGHTA and CDR2 FQGNSA. The CDR3 length is 14 residues. The junction had 3 bases not matched to a gene; V was cut back by 1 base and J by 6 bases. The CDR3 loop reads CASSLETGCQPQHF. For the CDR3, the DNA is TGTGCCAGCAGCTTAGAGACAGGGTGTCAGCCCCAGCATTTT.

The sample holds a few counts of this clonotype. The chain joins TRBV10-2 to TRBJ2-5; D possibly corresponds to TRBD2 (6 bases). The CDR3 runs 16 residues. Trimming pared 2 bases from V and 0 bases from J, leaving 13 bases between. The germline gives CDR1 WSHSY, CDR2 SAAADI. The CDR3 bases are TGCGCCAGCAGTGAGGTCGGGGAGGCCTACCAAGAGACCCAGTACTTC. It encodes CASSEVGEAYQETQYF.